This entry describes one TCR beta chain. Its specificity is not known. At one boundary the junction diverges from the germline segment, which might be a read error. Primary, local recurrence and metastasis osteosarcoma tumors were taken after treatment from poor-prognosis patients. The CDR3 is made up of 15 amino acids. Germline V gives CDR1 SGHRS, CDR2 YFSETQ. These data come from a study of the immune and genomic landscape of osteosarcoma. Broader study findings: Compared with cold C1, the hot C3 cluster had higher, still-low clonality.

Repertoires were generated with immunoSEQ multiplex PCR, while TCRdb's copy carries only in-frame clones and drops some. Of roughly 2,300 clones in the sample, roughly 72% were seen once. The sample comprised osteosarcoma tumor tissue from the lung. The TCR was taken from a human donor with osteosarcoma. V usage is TRBV5-1 and J usage is TRBJ1-5; TRBD1 aligns across 9 bases. DNA for the CDR3: TGCGCCAGCAGGTTGGACAGGGGTTCGAATCAGCCCCAGCATTTT. Residues: CASRLDRGSNQPQHF.